This record concerns one T cell receptor (beta chain) sequence. Repertoires were generated with immunoSEQ multiplex PCR, while TCRdb's copy carries only in-frame clones and drops some. The repertoire holds approximately 580,000 clones, with 75% to 80% as singletons. The sample comes from a study of shared T cell receptors in the human thymus. V was clipped by 1 base and J by 2 bases; unmatched bases: 8. The CDR3 is made up of 17 amino acids. Germline-derived CDR1 and CDR2 are LGHNT and FRNRAP. This sample also appeared in a second study, on human thymus T cells. That publication notes: Resections that were taken during corrective heart surgery supplied the thymus tissue.

Sequencing was carried out using thymocytes. The chain recombines TRBV12-5 with TRBJ2-3; TRBD2 matches 8 bases. This TCR came from a boy younger than two with a congenital heart defect. DNA for the CDR3: TGTGCTAGTGGTTTGGGTAGAGGTAGCGGGGCCACAGATACGCAGTATTTT. Protein sequence: CASGLGRGSGATDTQYF. Using reference TRBV12-5 and TRBJ2-3 for the parts outside the CDR3, the full variable domain is DARVTQTPRHKVTEMGQEVTMRCQPILGHNTVFWYRQTMMQGLELLAYFRNRAPLDDSGMPKDRFSAEMPDATLATLKIQPSEPRDSAVYFCASGLGRGSGATDTQYFGPGTRLTVL.